A selection of T cell receptor beta chains follows, all from one sample in a study of cytomegalovirus exposure and HLA in healthy donors. Only in-frame clones appear in the TCRdb table, and some are missing; sequencing was by immunoSEQ multiplex PCR. Of around 180,000 clones in the sample, about three quarters are singletons; the top ten hold 1.5%. Sequencing was performed on PBMCs. These TCRs come from a girl under 18 in good health and CMV-seronegative. The CDR3 runs from the conserved cysteine through the conserved F or W. D genes are given only for firm matches. The size of a clone is reported for some rows only, either as once, few or many, or as a class for expanded clones.

J gene	V gene	D gene	clone size	CDR3 DNA	CDR3 protein
TRBJ1-1	TRBV13	NA	NA	TGTGCCAGCCTTCCTGTTGCGTCGAACACTGAAGCTTTCTTT	CASLPVASNTEAFF
TRBJ2-3	TRBV10-2	TRBD1	once	TGCGCCAGCACCGACAGGGGGCTCCTCACAGATACGCAGTATTTT	CASTDRGLLTDTQYF
TRBJ2-7	TRBV6-1	NA	NA	TGTGCCAGCAGTGGCCCCTCGGAACAGGGATCCACCTACGAGCAGTACTTC	CASSGPSEQGSTYEQYF
TRBJ2-5	TRBV2	NA	NA	TGTGCCAGCAACCTAGGACGCCGGAGGGGCCAAGAGACCCAGTACTTC	CASNLGRRRGQETQYF
TRBJ2-7	TRBV6-5	TRBD2	few	TGTGCCAGCAGTCCTAGCGGGGGGGCCTCCTACGAGCAGTACTTC	CASSPSGGASYEQYF
TRBJ2-3	TRBV27	NA	few	TGTGCCAGCAAACGGCAGGGCGTCCCAGATACGCAGTATTTT	CASKRQGVPDTQYF
TRBJ1-2	TRBV5-1	NA	NA	TGCGCCAGCAGCTCCCTACCGGGACACATGTCGGACTATGGCTACACCTTC	CASSSLPGHMSDYGYTF
TRBJ2-5	TRBV11-3	NA	NA	TGTGCCAGCAGCTTAGGGGCGGGAGAGACCCAGTACTTC	CASSLGAGETQYF
TRBJ2-7	TRBV6-6	NA	few	TGTGCCAGCACTCGGGACAAACTCTACGAGCAGTACTTC	CASTRDKLYEQYF
TRBJ1-5	TRBV5-6	NA	NA	TGTGCCAGCAGCTTGAGGTTAGGGGCTAATCAGCCCCAGCATTTT	CASSLRLGANQPQHF
TRBJ1-1	TRBV7-6	NA	once	TGTGCCAGCACACTGACCGGGGGGATGAACACTGAAGCTTTCTTT	CASTLTGGMNTEAFF
TRBJ2-5	TRBV7-9	NA	NA	TGTGCCAGCAGCTTGGACTTCCAAGAGACCCAGTACTTC	CASSLDFQETQYF
TRBJ1-2	TRBV6-5	TRBD1	few	TGTGCCAGCAGTTACGGGACAGAGAGCTATGGCTACACCTTC	CASSYGTESYGYTF
TRBJ2-7	TRBV7-3	TRBD1	NA	TGTGCCAGCAGCCAGGACAGGGGAGGGGAGCAGTACTTC	CASSQDRGGEQYF
TRBJ2-5	TRBV9	NA	NA	TGTGCCTCCTCAGAGACGGGACTAGAGACCCAGTACTTC	CASSETGLETQYF
TRBJ2-7	TRBV5-1	NA	NA	TGCGCCAGCAGCCTTACCGCGGGGGCGCGGAACGAGCAGTACTTC	CASSLTAGARNEQYF
TRBJ2-1	TRBV7-3	TRBD2	NA	TGTGCCAGCACCCCGGGGGGAACGGGCAATGAGCAGTTCTTC	CASTPGGTGNEQFF
TRBJ2-7	TRBV9	NA	once	TGTGCCAGCAGCGTGGTAACATGGGGCGGCCTCTGGGACTGTGATGGGCAGTACTTC	CASSVVTWGGLWDCDGQYF
TRBJ2-4	TRBV13	NA	once	TGTGCCAGCAGCTTAGCTCGGTTAGCCAAAAACATTCAGTACTTC	CASSLARLAKNIQYF
TRBJ1-2	TRBV27	NA	once	TGTGCCAGCAGTTCGGGAGGGCAGGCGTATGGCTACACCTTC	CASSSGGQAYGYTF
TRBJ2-7	TRBV18	NA	NA	TGTGCCAGCTCACCACCCTCGGGGAGTCGCGAGCAGTACTTC	CASSPPSGSREQYF
TRBJ1-1	TRBV30	NA	NA	TGTGCCGAAAAAACGATGGGAGGATGGACTGAAGCTTTCTTT	CAEKTMGGWTEAFF
TRBJ2-3	TRBV14	NA	NA	TGTGCCAGCAGCCCCCGCCAGGGAATAATGGATACGCAGTATTTT	CASSPRQGIMDTQYF
TRBJ1-2	TRBV6-6	NA	NA	TGTGCCAGCACCCGACAGGTCCCTGGGGATGGCTACACCTTC	CASTRQVPGDGYTF
TRBJ2-7	TRBV10-3	TRBD1	NA	TGTGCCATCAGTGAAAGACAGGGGGCACTTTCCGGTTACGAGCAGTACTTC	CAISERQGALSGYEQYF
TRBJ1-1	TRBV7-9	NA	NA	TGTGCCAGCAGCCCATCTACAGGGAACACTGAAGCTTTCTTT	CASSPSTGNTEAFF
TRBJ2-7	TRBV29-1	TRBD1	few	TGCAGCGTTAGGACAGGGGCTAACTACGAGCAGTACTTC	CSVRTGANYEQYF
TRBJ2-1	TRBV19	NA	NA	TGTGCCAGTAGTCACGGGGGAGTCGATGAGCAGTTCTTC	CASSHGGVDEQFF
TRBJ1-1	TRBV7-3	NA	NA	TGTGCCAGCAGCCCAAAAGCTTTCTTT	CASSPKAFF
TRBJ2-3	TRBV7-3	NA	NA	TGTGCCAGCAGCTTATTCTCGGAGGGGGATACGCAGTATTTT	CASSLFSEGDTQYF
TRBJ2-7	TRBV15	NA	once	TGTGCCACCAGCAGAGATAAGTTGTCGAGCTCCTACGAGCAGTACTTC	CATSRDKLSSSYEQYF
TRBJ1-5	TRBV6-6	NA	NA	TGTGCCAGCACCAGCGGAGGGGTCCAGCCCCAGCATTTT	CASTSGGVQPQHF
TRBJ2-5	TRBV5-7	NA	NA	TGTGCCAGCAGCTTGAAGGGGGGGAGAGGACAAGAGACCCAGTACTTC	CASSLKGGRGQETQYF
TRBJ2-2	TRBV7-3	NA	NA	TGTGCCAGCAGCTCTAGTAGCGCCGGGGAGCTGTTTTTT	CASSSSSAGELFF
TRBJ2-3	TRBV4-2	TRBD2	NA	TGTGCCAGCAGCCGGGGACTAGCGGGGGGCGGGACTAGCACAGATACGCAGTATTTT	CASSRGLAGGGTSTDTQYF
TRBJ1-1	TRBV10-3	TRBD1	few	TGTGCCACTACGCAGGGGGCAACTGAAGCTTTCTTT	CATTQGATEAFF
TRBJ2-5	TRBV6-6	NA	NA	TGTGCCAGCAGCCCCGGGTCTCAAGAGACCCAGTACTTC	CASSPGSQETQYF
TRBJ1-1	TRBV5-1	TRBD1	few	TGCGCCAGCAGCGGGGGACAGGGCGAGGGGGCTTTCTTT	CASSGGQGEGAFF
TRBJ2-1	TRBV9	TRBD1	once	TGTGCCAGCACGGAGACAGGGGCCTACAATGAGCAGTTCTTC	CASTETGAYNEQFF
TRBJ1-1	TRBV4-1	NA	once	TGCGCCAGCAGCCAAGCGTTCAGGGTGGGTATGAACACTGAAGCTTTCTTT	CASSQAFRVGMNTEAFF
TRBJ1-4	TRBV2	TRBD1	NA	TGTGCCAGCAGCTCACCGGGACAGCCGACTGAAAAACTGTTTTTT	CASSSPGQPTEKLFF
TRBJ1-2	TRBV18	NA	NA	TGTGCCAGCTCACCAGATGGACAAGTCAATGGCTACACCTTC	CASSPDGQVNGYTF
TRBJ2-7	TRBV7-9	NA	few	TGTGCCAGCAGCCCCCGAGGAGGGTACGAGCAGTACTTC	CASSPRGGYEQYF
TRBJ1-1	TRBV5-1	TRBD1	NA	TGCGCCAGCAGAGATGGGACAGTCGTCAACACTGAAGCTTTCTTT	CASRDGTVVNTEAFF
TRBJ2-1	TRBV5-4	NA	NA	TGTGCCAGCAGCAGTGGTTTTGACAGCTCCTACAATGAGCAGTTCTTC	CASSSGFDSSYNEQFF
TRBJ1-1	TRBV27	TRBD1	NA	TGTGCCAGCAGTAAGGGACAGCAAACTGAAGCTTTCTTT	CASSKGQQTEAFF
TRBJ2-1	TRBV9	NA	NA	TGTGCCAGCGGCCATGACACTGAGCAGTTCTTC	CASGHDTEQFF
TRBJ2-3	TRBV5-1	TRBD2	NA	TGCGCCAGCAGCGGCGGGGGGGCCACAGATACGCAGTATTTT	CASSGGGATDTQYF
TRBJ1-2	TRBV5-1	NA	NA	TGCGCCAGCAGCTTGGTTCCCAACTCCAACTATGGCTACACCTTC	CASSLVPNSNYGYTF
TRBJ1-6	TRBV7-8	NA	once	TGTGCCAGCAGCTTTTTAAACAGGGCTTCACCCCTCCACTTT	CASSFLNRASPLHF
TRBJ2-1	TRBV30	TRBD2	few	TGTGCCTGGAGTTGGCGGGGGTCCTACAATGAGCAGTTCTTC	CAWSWRGSYNEQFF
TRBJ2-2	TRBV6-5	NA	few	TGTGCCAGCAGTTTCCAGAACACCGGGGAGCTGTTTTTT	CASSFQNTGELFF
TRBJ2-5	TRBV6-5	NA	NA	TGTGCCAGCAGTTACTCGACAGCCTCGCAAGAGACCCAGTACTTC	CASSYSTASQETQYF
TRBJ2-3	TRBV7-2	TRBD2	NA	TGTGCCAGCAGCTTGGGACTAGCTGCTGATACGCAGTATTTT	CASSLGLAADTQYF
TRBJ1-5	TRBV11-1	NA	NA	TGTGCCAGCAGCTTAGCAGGGGGTCGCCAGCCCCAGCATTTT	CASSLAGGRQPQHF
TRBJ1-6	TRBV10-3	TRBD1	once	TGTGCCATCAGACAGGGACAGGTGGATTCACCCCTCCACTTT	CAIRQGQVDSPLHF
TRBJ1-2	TRBV7-9	TRBD1	few	TGTGCCAGCGGAAAACAGGGGGCGGCTGATGGCTACACCTTC	CASGKQGAADGYTF